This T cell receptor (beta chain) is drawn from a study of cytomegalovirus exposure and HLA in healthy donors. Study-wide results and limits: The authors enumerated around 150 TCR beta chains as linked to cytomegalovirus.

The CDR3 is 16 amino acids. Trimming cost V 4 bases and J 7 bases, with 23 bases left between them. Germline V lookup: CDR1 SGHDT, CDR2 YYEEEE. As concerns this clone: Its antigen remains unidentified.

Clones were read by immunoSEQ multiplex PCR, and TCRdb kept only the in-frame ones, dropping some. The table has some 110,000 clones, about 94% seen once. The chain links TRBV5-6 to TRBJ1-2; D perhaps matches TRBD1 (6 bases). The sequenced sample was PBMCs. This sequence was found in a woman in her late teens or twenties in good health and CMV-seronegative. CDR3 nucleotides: TGTGCCAGCAGCCTACGTCGGTCGGGGGGCGCGTTTGGCTACACCTTC. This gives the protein CASSLRRSGGAFGYTF. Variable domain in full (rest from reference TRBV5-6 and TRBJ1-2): DAGVTQSPTHLIKTRGQQVTLRCSPKSGHDTVSWYQQALGQGPQFIFQYYEEEERQRGNFPDRFSGHQFPNYSSELNVNALLLGDSALYLCASSLRRSGGAFGYTFGSGTRLTVV.